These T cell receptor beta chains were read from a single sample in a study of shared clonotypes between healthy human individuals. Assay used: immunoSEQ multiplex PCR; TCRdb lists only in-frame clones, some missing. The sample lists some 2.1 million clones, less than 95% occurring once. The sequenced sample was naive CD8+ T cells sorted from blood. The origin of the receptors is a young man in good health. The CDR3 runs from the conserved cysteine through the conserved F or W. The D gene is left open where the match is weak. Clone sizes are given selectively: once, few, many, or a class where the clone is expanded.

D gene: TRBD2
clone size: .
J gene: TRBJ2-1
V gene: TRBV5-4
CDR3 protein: CASSLMAGDLGGEQFF
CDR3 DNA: TGTGCCAGCAGCTTAATGGCGGGAGATTTGGGGGGTGAGCAGTTCTTC

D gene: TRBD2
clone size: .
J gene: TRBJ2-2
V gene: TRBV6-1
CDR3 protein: CASSDPGLAAQRGTGELFF
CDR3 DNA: TGTGCCAGCAGTGATCCCGGACTAGCGGCCCAGCGAGGCACCGGGGAGCTGTTTTTT

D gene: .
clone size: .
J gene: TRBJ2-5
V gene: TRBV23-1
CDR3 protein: CASSLELRGCQETQYF
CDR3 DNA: TGCGCCAGCAGTCTCGAACTTAGGGGATGCCAAGAGACCCAGTACTTC

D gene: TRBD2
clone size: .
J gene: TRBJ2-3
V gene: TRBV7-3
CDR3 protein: CASSSSGATDTQYF
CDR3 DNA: TGTGCCAGCAGCTCTAGCGGGGCGACAGATACGCAGTATTTT

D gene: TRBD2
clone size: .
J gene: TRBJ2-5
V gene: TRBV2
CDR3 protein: CASSETSGQETQYF
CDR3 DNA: TGTGCCAGCAGCGAGACTAGCGGGCAAGAGACCCAGTACTTC

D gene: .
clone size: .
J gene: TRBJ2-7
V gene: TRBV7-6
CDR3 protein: CASSLELARGEQYF
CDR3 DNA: TGTGCCAGCAGCTTAGAACTAGCTCGGGGCGAGCAGTACTTC

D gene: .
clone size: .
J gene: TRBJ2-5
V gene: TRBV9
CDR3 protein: CASSVGWRDAETQYF
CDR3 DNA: TGTGCCAGCAGCGTAGGGTGGCGGGATGCGGAGACCCAGTACTTC

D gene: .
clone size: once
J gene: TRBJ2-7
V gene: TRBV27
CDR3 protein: CASSLRGTFYEQYF
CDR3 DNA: TGTGCCAGCAGTTTACGAGGCACCTTCTACGAGCAGTACTTC

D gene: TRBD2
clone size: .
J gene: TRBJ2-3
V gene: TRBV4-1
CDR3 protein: CASSQREGIDTQYF
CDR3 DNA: TGCGCCAGCAGCCAAAGGGAGGGCATAGATACGCAGTATTTT

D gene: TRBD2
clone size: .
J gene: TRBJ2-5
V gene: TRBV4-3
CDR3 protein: CASSHEFAGEGLEETQYF
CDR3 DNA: TGCGCCAGCAGCCACGAGTTTGCGGGAGAAGGATTGGAAGAGACCCAGTACTTC

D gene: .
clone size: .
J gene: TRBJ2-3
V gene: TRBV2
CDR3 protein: CASSAGTVSTDTQYF
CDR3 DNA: TGTGCCAGCAGCGCCGGGACGGTGAGCACAGATACGCAGTATTTT

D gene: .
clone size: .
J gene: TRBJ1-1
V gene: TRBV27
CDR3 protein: CASSFSENTEAFF
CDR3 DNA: TGTGCCAGCAGTTTTTCGGAGAACACTGAAGCTTTCTTT

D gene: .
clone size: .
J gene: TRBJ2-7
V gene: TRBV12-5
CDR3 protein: CASGLRVGSYEQYF
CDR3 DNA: TGTGCTAGTGGTTTGCGGGTGGGCTCCTACGAGCAGTACTTC

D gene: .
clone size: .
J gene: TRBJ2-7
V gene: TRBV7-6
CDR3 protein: CASSLGNEQYF
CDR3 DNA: TGTGCCAGCAGCTTAGGGAACGAGCAGTACTTC

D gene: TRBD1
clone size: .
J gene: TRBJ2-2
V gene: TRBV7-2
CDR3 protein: CASSLPGQGATGRTGELFF
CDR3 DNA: TGTGCCAGCAGCTTACCGGGACAGGGGGCAACCGGAAGGACCGGGGAGCTGTTTTTT

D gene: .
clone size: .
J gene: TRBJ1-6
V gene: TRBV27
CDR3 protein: CASSLSPGVYNSPLHF
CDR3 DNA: TGTGCCAGCAGTTTAAGCCCGGGGGTCTATAATTCACCCCTCCACTTT

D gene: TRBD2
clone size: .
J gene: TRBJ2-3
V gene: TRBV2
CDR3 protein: CASSELAGGLTDTQYF
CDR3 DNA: TGTGCCAGCAGTGAGCTAGCGGGAGGCCTCACAGATACGCAGTATTTT

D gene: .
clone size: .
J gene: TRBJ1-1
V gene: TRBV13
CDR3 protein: CASSLDRNTEAFF
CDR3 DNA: TGTGCCAGCAGCCTGGACAGGAACACTGAAGCTTTCTTT

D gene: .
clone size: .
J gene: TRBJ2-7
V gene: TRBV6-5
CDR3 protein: CASSYSMLRWTYEQYF
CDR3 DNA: TGTGCCAGCAGTTACTCGATGCTCAGGTGGACCTACGAGCAGTACTTC

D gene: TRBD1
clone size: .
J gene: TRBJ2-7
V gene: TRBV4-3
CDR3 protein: CASSPGTGVWEQYF
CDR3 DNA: TGCGCCAGCAGCCCCGGGACAGGGGTGTGGGAGCAGTACTTC

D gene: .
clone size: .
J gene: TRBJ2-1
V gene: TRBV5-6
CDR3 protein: CASSLVIADEQFF
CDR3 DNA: TGTGCCAGCAGCTTGGTGATAGCCGATGAGCAGTTCTTC

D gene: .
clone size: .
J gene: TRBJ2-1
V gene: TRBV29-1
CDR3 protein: CSVFSNEQFF
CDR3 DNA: TGCAGCGTTTTCAGCAATGAGCAGTTCTTC

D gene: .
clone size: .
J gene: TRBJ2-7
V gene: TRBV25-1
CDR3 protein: CASSAGMGVGYEQYF
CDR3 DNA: TGTGCCAGCAGTGCGGGTATGGGGGTGGGGTACGAGCAGTACTTC

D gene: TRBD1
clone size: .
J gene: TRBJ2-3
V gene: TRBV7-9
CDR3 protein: CASSLRTGKTDTQYF
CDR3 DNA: TGTGCCAGCAGCCTAAGGACAGGGAAGACAGATACGCAGTATTTT

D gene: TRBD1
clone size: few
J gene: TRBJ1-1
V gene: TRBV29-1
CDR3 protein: CSVRTGGDTEAFF
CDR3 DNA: TGCAGCGTACGGACAGGGGGCGACACTGAAGCTTTCTTT

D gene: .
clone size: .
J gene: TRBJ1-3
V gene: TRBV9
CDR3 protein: CASSALPGLTSGNTIYF
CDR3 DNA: TGTGCCAGCAGCGCACTTCCGGGACTGACCTCTGGAAACACCATATATTTT

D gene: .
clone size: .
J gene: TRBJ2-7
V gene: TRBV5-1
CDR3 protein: CASSLAATYSGGSYEQYF
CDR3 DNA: TGCGCCAGCAGCTTGGCCGCAACATATTCAGGGGGGTCCTACGAGCAGTACTTC

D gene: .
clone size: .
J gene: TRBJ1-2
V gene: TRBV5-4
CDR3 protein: CASRLQGGGYTF
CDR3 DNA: TGTGCCAGCAGGCTACAGGGAGGTGGCTACACCTTC

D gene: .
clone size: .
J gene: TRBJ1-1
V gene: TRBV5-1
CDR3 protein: CASSLRLPNTEAFF
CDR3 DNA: TGCGCCAGCAGCTTGAGACTTCCGAACACTGAAGCTTTCTTT

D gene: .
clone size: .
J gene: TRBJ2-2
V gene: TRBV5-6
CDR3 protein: CASSLVTVWGRGELFF
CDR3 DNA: TGTGCCAGCAGCTTAGTAACTGTGTGGGGGCGCGGGGAGCTGTTTTTT

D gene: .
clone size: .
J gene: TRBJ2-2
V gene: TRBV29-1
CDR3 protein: CSVEDDRYLHTGELFF
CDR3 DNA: TGCAGCGTTGAAGATGATCGCTACTTACACACCGGGGAGCTGTTTTTT

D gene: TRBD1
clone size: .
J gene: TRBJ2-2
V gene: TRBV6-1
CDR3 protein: CASSGLTGGYTGELFF
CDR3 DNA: TGTGCCAGCAGTGGGCTAACAGGGGGATACACCGGGGAGCTGTTTTTT

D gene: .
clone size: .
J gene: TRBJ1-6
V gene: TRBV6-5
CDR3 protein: CASSYSEAGIDSPLHF
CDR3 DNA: TGTGCCAGCAGTTACTCGGAGGCAGGGATAGATTCACCCCTCCACTTT

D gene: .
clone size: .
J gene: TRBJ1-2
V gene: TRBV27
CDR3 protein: CASSLFPGDYGYTF
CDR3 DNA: TGTGCCAGCAGTTTATTTCCAGGAGACTATGGCTACACCTTC

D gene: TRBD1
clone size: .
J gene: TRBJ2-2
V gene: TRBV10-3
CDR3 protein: CAISESYRGPTGELFF
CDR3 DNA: TGTGCCATCAGTGAGTCTTACAGGGGGCCCACCGGGGAGCTGTTTTTT

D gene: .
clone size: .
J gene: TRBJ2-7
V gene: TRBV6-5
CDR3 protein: CASSVDSSHSYEQYF
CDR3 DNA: TGTGCCAGCAGTGTCGACAGCTCACACTCCTACGAGCAGTACTTC

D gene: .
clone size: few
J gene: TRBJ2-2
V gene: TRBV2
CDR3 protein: CASSSTALVNAGELFF
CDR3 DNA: TGTGCCAGCAGTTCGACAGCACTAGTAAACGCCGGGGAGCTGTTTTTT

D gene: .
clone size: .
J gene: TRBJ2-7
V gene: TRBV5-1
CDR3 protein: CASSLDSAYEQYF
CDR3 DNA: TGCGCCAGCAGCCTCGACAGCGCCTACGAGCAGTACTTC

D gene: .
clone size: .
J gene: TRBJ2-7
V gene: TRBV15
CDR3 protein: CATSREGDSYEQYF
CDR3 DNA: TGTGCCACCAGCAGAGAAGGGGATTCCTACGAGCAGTACTTC

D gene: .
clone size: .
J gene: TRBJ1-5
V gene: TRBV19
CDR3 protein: CASKFGGGNQPQHF
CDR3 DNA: TGTGCCAGTAAGTTTGGGGGCGGCAATCAGCCCCAGCATTTT

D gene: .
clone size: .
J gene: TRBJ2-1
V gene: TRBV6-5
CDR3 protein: CASSQLAEGDNEQFF
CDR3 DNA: TGTGCCAGCAGCCAGCTGGCAGAAGGGGACAATGAGCAGTTCTTC

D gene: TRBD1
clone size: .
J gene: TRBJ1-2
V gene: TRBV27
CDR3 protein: CASSHRGPNYGYTF
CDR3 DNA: TGTGCCAGCAGCCACAGGGGGCCCAACTATGGCTACACCTTC

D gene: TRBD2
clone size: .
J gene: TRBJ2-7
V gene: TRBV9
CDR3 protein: CASSVAAGFYEQYF
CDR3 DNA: TGTGCCAGCAGCGTTGCAGCGGGGTTCTACGAGCAGTACTTC

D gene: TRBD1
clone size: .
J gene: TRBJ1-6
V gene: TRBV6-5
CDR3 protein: CASSYQVTGTNSPLHF
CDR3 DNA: TGTGCCAGCAGTTACCAGGTGACAGGGACCAATTCACCCCTCCACTTT

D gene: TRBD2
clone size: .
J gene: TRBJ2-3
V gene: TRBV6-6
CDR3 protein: CASSYSSGRWPDTQYF
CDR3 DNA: TGTGCCAGCAGTTACTCTAGCGGGAGGTGGCCAGATACGCAGTATTTT

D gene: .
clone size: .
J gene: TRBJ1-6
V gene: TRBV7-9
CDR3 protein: CASSPKGVYSPLHF
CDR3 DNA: TGTGCCAGCAGCCCCAAGGGGGTATATTCACCCCTCCACTTT

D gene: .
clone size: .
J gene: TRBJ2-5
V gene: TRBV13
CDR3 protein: CASSLVGAVKETQYF
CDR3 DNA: TGTGCCAGCAGCTTAGTTGGGGCAGTCAAAGAGACCCAGTACTTC

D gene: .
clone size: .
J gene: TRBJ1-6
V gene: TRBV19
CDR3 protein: CASSMGEGPHSPLHF
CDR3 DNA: TGTGCCAGTAGTATGGGTGAAGGCCCTCATTCACCCCTCCACTTT